This TCR beta chain was captured by sequencing in a study of shared clonotypes between healthy human individuals. Study observations and caveats: Naive CD4 clonotype sharing across several donors was around 5%. The four-donor shared clonotypes exceeded non-shared clonotypes in generation probability, with non-shared ones scoring lower.

The split of CD4+ cells yielded CD45RA+ naive and CD45RA-negative memory subsets. The length of the CDR3 is 16 residues. Trimming pared 0 bases from V and 4 bases from J, leaving 12 bases between. From germline, CDR1 is SGHDN and CDR2 FVKESK. As to this clone: Its specificity is not known.

Deep-level assay runs were performed. Data came from immunoSEQ multiplex PCR; TCRdb stores just in-frame clones and leaves some out. Here the sample spans approximately 620,000 clones, 97% being singletons. This sequence joins TRBV14 and TRBJ2-2; a weak D match, TRBD2 (5 bases). This receptor was identified in a woman in her twenties or thirties in good health. The sequencing input was naive CD4+ T cells sorted from blood. The subset was: CD45RA+ positively selected. The CDR3 spells CASSQDVLLVTGELFF. DNA for the CDR3: TGTGCCAGCAGCCAAGATGTACTACTAGTCACCGGGGAGCTGTTTTTT.